The clone carrying this TCR beta chain was found a few times. Its antigen is currently unknown. Other DNA sequences in the same sample also yield this CDR3. Some clones are missing from TCRdb's copy, which holds only in-frame ones; the method was immunoSEQ multiplex PCR. The data hold about 73,000 clones, with about 88% observed a single time. The data originate from a study of OX40 agonist ivuxolimab in advanced cancers. For the study at large: The dose of intravenous ivuxolimab that patients received every 2 weeks ranged from 0.01 to 10 mg/kg. Study-wide points: On average, CD8+ T cells showed a greater number of expanded clones than CD4+. It was not determined which antigens were specifically recognized by the peripheral T cells that had undergone clonal expansion.

The germline V gene has CDR1 SGHTA and CDR2 FQGTGA. The CDR3 has 13 amino acids. V was trimmed by 3 bases and J by 7 bases, leaving 9 bases between them. The TCR comes from an adult with an advanced solid tumor such as melanoma, head and neck, liver or kidney cancer. This material consisted of CD4+ or CD8+ T cells sorted from blood, taken in a trial of the OX40 agonist ivuxolimab. V gene TRBV7-3 combines with J gene TRBJ2-2, with D uncertain. CDR3 region: CASSFKGGGELFF. CDR3 bases: TGTGCCAGCAGCTTTAAAGGTGGCGGGGAGCTGTTTTTT.